This is a list of T cell receptor beta chains from one sample in a study of blood T cell repertoires in COVID-19. Profiled with immunoSEQ multiplex PCR; TCRdb holds only in-frame clones, not every one. Here the sample spans hundreds of thousands of clones, about four fifths being singletons. The sample consisted of peripheral blood. The receptor set was obtained from a woman in her forties or fifties who had recovered from COVID-19. The CDR3 runs from the conserved cysteine through the conserved F or W. A D gene is named only where the DNA matches it firmly. The size of a clone is reported for some rows only, either as once, few or many, or as a class for expanded clones.

V,J,size,D,DNA,CDR3
TRBV28,TRBJ2-1,.,TRBD2,TGTGCCAGCAGTTCTCCTCGACTAGCTGCGTACAATGAGCAGTTCTTC,CASSSPRLAAYNEQFF
TRBV24-1,TRBJ2-7,few,TRBD1,TGTGCCACCAGTGCCCCGGGACAGGGGGCGAACGAGCAGTACTTC,CATSAPGQGANEQYF
TRBV7-8,TRBJ2-2,.,TRBD2,TGTGCCAGCAGCTTATTTCGGGGGGTTCGGGATTTGTCCGGGGAGCTGTTTTTT,CASSLFRGVRDLSGELFF
TRBV28,TRBJ1-1,.,.,TGTGCCAGCAGCTATACGGCCGACAGGTTTGAAGCTTTCTTT,CASSYTADRFEAFF
TRBV19,TRBJ2-7,.,.,TGTGCCAGTAGTCCCGCGACACTTTCCTACGAGCAGTACTTC,CASSPATLSYEQYF
TRBV21-1,TRBJ1-4,.,.,TGTGCCAGCAGCAAAGGGGGACAGGATGAAAAACTGTTTTTT,CASSKGGQDEKLFF
TRBV11-2,TRBJ1-2,.,.,TGTGCCAGCAGCCTCGATCCAGGGGTCTATGGCTACACCTTC,CASSLDPGVYGYTF
TRBV7-2,TRBJ2-3,.,TRBD2,TGTGCCAGCAGCAGACTAGCGGGAGTAGATACGCAGTATTTT,CASSRLAGVDTQYF
TRBV28,TRBJ1-1,.,.,TGTGCCAGCCCTGGGGGGGGTCGAGCTTTCTTT,CASPGGGRAFF
TRBV27,TRBJ2-7,.,.,TGTGCCAGCAGTTTCAATAACGGGGGAGCCTACGAGCAGTACTTC,CASSFNNGGAYEQYF
TRBV6-5,TRBJ2-5,.,.,TGTGCCAGCAGGGACTGGGGGCCCCAAGAGACCCAGTACTTC,CASRDWGPQETQYF
TRBV7-9,TRBJ2-7,once,.,TGTGCCAGCAGCTTGACACATTCCTACGAGCAGTACTTC,CASSLTHSYEQYF
TRBV11-3,TRBJ2-2,.,.,TGTGCCAGCTCCTCACGGGTTGGCCGGGGGACCAACACCGGGGAGCTGTTTTTT,CASSSRVGRGTNTGELFF
TRBV27,TRBJ2-7,.,TRBD2,TGTGCCAGCAGTTTGGTGCGGGGGGGCTCATACGAGCAGTACTTC,CASSLVRGGSYEQYF
TRBV7-9,TRBJ1-2,.,TRBD1,TGTGCCAGCGTAAGGGCAGGGGGCAGTGATAATGGCTACACCTTC,CASVRAGGSDNGYTF
TRBV7-6,TRBJ2-1,.,TRBD2,TGTGCCAGCAGCGAGACTAGCGCGGGGAACTACAATGAGCAGTTCTTC,CASSETSAGNYNEQFF
TRBV7-2,TRBJ2-3,few,TRBD2,TGTGCCAGCAGCTTGACTAGCGGGGGGGCCGATACGCAGTATTTT,CASSLTSGGADTQYF
TRBV28,TRBJ2-2,.,TRBD2,TGTGCCAGCAGTCCGACTAGCGGGAGGAGAGTCACCGGGGAGCTGTTTTTT,CASSPTSGRRVTGELFF
TRBV9,TRBJ1-5,few,.,TGTGCCAGCAGCGTAGACCCGACAGGTATCCAGCCCCAGCATTTT,CASSVDPTGIQPQHF
TRBV5-1,TRBJ1-2,.,.,TGCGCCAGCAGCCAGCGACAGAGCGATGGCTACACCTTC,CASSQRQSDGYTF
TRBV7-2,TRBJ2-7,.,TRBD2,TGTGCCAGCAGCGGCTTAAGCGGGAGAAACCACGAGCAGTACTTC,CASSGLSGRNHEQYF
TRBV7-9,TRBJ1-1,.,.,TGTGCCAGCAGCTTAGGGGAGGGCGAAGCTTTCTTT,CASSLGEGEAFF
TRBV6-2/TRBV6-3,TRBJ1-2,.,TRBD1,TGTGCCAGCAGTTACCGATTGACAGGGAACTATGGCTACACCTTC,CASSYRLTGNYGYTF
TRBV28,TRBJ2-6,.,.,TGTGCCAGCAGTCCAAATAGATTTTCTGGGGCCAACGTCCTGACTTTC,CASSPNRFSGANVLTF
TRBV28,TRBJ2-7,.,.,TGTGCCAGCCCCGGGCCGGACAGCTCCTACGAGCAGTACTTC,CASPGPDSSYEQYF
TRBV19,TRBJ2-1,many,TRBD2,TGTGCCAGTAGTACTGGGACTAGCGGGACCTTATTCTTC,CASSTGTSGTLFF
TRBV18,TRBJ2-7,.,.,TGTGCCAGCTCACCACGCGACGGAGAATACGAGCAGTACTTC,CASSPRDGEYEQYF
TRBV19,TRBJ2-7,.,.,TGTGCCAGTAGTCCAGGCCCAGGGCCCTACGAGCAGTACTTC,CASSPGPGPYEQYF
TRBV2,TRBJ1-4,.,.,TGTGCCAGCAATCCACTCCCGGGGGAAAAACTGTTTTTT,CASNPLPGEKLFF
TRBV19,TRBJ1-5,.,TRBD1,TGTGCCAGTAGTAAACGGACAGGGGACAGTCAGCCCCAGCATTTT,CASSKRTGDSQPQHF
TRBV3-1/TRBV3-2,TRBJ1-4,.,.,TGTGCCAGCAGCCCCCAAGCGGATGAAAAACTGTTTTTT,CASSPQADEKLFF
TRBV2,TRBJ2-3,once,.,TGTGCCAGCAGTGAAACAGGCCCCACAGATACGCAGTATTTT,CASSETGPTDTQYF
TRBV6-5,TRBJ1-1,.,.,TGTGCCAGCACCGGACACATCCCCACCGAAGCTTTCTTT,CASTGHIPTEAFF
TRBV5-4,TRBJ1-2,.,.,TGTGCCAGCAGCTTGACGAGGGAACCCTATGGCTACACCTTC,CASSLTREPYGYTF
TRBV7-9,TRBJ1-1,.,.,TGTGCCAGCAGCTCCTTCGGGGGAATGAACACTGAAGCTTTCTTT,CASSSFGGMNTEAFF
TRBV5-6,TRBJ2-3,.,.,TGTGCCAGCAGCCGGGGTATGGGCACAGATACGCAGTATTTT,CASSRGMGTDTQYF
TRBV18,TRBJ2-6,.,TRBD1,TGTGCCAGCTCACCCCGGGGACAGGGCTCTGGGGCCAACGTCCTGACTTTC,CASSPRGQGSGANVLTF
TRBV19,TRBJ1-2,few,.,TGTGCCAGTAGTATAGAGTACGGCAGGGCTTCTGGCTACACCTTC,CASSIEYGRASGYTF
TRBV28,TRBJ2-5,few,TRBD2,TGTGCCAGCAGTTTTGGGCCCGGGAGCGGGAGGAGGACCTTTCAAGAGACCCAGTACTTC,CASSFGPGSGRRTFQETQYF
TRBV7-9,TRBJ2-2,.,.,TGTGCCAGCAGCTTGGACACGAACACCGGGGAGCTGTTTTTT,CASSLDTNTGELFF
TRBV6-5,TRBJ1-5,.,.,TGTGCCAGCAAGATCAGGGTTGGCAATCAGCCCCAGCATTTT,CASKIRVGNQPQHF
TRBV3-1/TRBV3-2,TRBJ2-7,.,TRBD1,TGTGCCAGCAGCCGCGGGACAGGTTTCTCCTACGAGCAGTACTTC,CASSRGTGFSYEQYF
TRBV7-8,TRBJ2-7,few,.,TGTGCCAGCAGCCGTAGAGACCAGGGGTGGCAGTACTTC,CASSRRDQGWQYF